This TCR beta chain stems from a study of long-term antiretroviral therapy in people with HIV. At minimum, one pre-ART and two post-ART PBMC samples were obtained from each donor. Trimming took off 5 bases at V and 3 bases at J, with 13 bases between the two ends. The CDR3 runs to 15 residues. Germline V CDR1 and CDR2: LNHNV, YYDKDF (reference sequence). Investigators performed immunoSEQ version v3.0 at survey level. The assay was immunoSEQ multiplex PCR, and TCRdb's table has in-frame clones only and misses some. Of 30,000 to 40,000 clones listed, approximately 85% are singletons. Study outcomes and limitations: ART adherence, viral resistance and therapy changes went unrecorded.

Of note for this clone: Its antigen is unidentified.

The specimen comprised unsorted PBMCs, sampled 3.3 years after starting antiretroviral therapy. V is TRBV15 and J is TRBJ2-2, with D possibly called TRBD1 or TRBD2 (5 bases each). This receptor was identified in a man between 18 and 35 years old with HIV. The CDR3 loop reads CATSRRARDTGELFF. CDR3 nucleotides: TGTGCCACCAGCCGCAGGGCGCGGGACACCGGGGAGCTGTTTTTT.